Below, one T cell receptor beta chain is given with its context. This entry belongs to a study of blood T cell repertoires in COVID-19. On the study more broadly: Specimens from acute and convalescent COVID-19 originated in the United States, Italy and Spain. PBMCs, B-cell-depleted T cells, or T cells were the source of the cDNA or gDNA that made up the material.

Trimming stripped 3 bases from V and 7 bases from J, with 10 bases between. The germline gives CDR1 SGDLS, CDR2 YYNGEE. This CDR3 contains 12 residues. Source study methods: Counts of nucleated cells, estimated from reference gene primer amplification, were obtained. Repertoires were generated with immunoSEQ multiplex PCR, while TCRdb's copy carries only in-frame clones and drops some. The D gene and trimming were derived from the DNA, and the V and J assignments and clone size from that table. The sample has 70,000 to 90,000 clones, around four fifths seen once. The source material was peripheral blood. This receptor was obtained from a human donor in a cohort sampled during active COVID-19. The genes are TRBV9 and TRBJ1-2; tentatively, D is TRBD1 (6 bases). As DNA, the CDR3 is TGTGCCAGCAGCGGGACAGATAGTGGCTACACCTTC. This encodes CASSGTDSGYTF.